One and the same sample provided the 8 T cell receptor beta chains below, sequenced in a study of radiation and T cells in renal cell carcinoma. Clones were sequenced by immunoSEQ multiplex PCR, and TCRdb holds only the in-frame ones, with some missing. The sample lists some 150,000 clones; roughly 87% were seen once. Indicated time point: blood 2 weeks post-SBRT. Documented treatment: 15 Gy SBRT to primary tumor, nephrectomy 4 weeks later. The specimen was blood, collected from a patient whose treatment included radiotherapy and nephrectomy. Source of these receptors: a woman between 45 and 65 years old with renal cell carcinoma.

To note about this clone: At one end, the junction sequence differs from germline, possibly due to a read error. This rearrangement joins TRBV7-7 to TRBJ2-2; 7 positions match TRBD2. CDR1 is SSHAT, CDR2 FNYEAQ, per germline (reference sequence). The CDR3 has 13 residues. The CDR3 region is CASSLAGTGELFF. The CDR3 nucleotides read TGTGCTAGCAGCTTAGCGGGCACCGGGGAGCTGTTTTTT.

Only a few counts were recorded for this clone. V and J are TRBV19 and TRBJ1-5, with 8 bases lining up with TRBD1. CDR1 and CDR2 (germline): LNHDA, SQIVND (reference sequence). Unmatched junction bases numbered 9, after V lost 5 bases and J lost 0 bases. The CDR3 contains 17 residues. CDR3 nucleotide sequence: TGTGCCAGTAGTCCGCTGCCCCAGGGGGCTAGCAATCAGCCCCAGCATTTT. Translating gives CASSPLPQGASNQPQHF.

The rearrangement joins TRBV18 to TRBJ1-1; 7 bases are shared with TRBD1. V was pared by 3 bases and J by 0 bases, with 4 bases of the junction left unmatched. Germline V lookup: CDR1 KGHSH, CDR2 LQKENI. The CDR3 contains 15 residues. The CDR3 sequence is CASSPNRGMNTEAFF. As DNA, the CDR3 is TGTGCCAGCTCACCGAACAGGGGAATGAACACTGAAGCTTTCTTT.

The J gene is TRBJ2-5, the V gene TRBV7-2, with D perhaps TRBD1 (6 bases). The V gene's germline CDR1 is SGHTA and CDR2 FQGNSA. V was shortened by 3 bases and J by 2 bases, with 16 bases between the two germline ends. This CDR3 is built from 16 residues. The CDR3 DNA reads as TGTGCCAGCAGCTTCCTTTGGGGGCCAGGGCAAGAGACCCAGTACTTC. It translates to CASSFLWGPGQETQYF.

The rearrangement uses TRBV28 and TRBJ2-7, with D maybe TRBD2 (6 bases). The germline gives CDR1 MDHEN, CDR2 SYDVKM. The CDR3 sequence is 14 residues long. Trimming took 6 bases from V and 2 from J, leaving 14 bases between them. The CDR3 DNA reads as TGTGCCAGCAGGACTAGTGGTAGAACCTACGAGCAGTACTTC. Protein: CASRTSGRTYEQYF.

The CDR3 sequence is CASRSTVIAQFF. The CDR3 nucleotides read TGCGCCAGCAGATCAACGGTCATAGCGCAGTTCTTC. The rearrangement uses TRBV5-1 and TRBJ2-1, with D hard to call. V lost 5 bases and J lost 12, with 15 bases in between. This CDR3 comprises 12 residues. Germline V CDR1 and CDR2: SGHRS, YFSETQ.

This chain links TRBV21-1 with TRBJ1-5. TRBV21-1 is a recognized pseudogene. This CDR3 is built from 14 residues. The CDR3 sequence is CASSYTTSNQPQHF. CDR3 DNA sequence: TGTGCCAGCAGCTACACGACGAGCAATCAGCCCCAGCATTTT.

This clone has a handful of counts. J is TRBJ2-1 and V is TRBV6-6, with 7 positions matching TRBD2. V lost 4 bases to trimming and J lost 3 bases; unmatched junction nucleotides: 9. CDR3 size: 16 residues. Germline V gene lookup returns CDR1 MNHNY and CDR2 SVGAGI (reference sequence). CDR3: CASSWRAGKDYNEQFF. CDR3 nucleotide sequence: TGTGCCAGCAGTTGGAGAGCGGGGAAGGACTACAATGAGCAGTTCTTC.